This entry describes one TCR beta chain. Deletions cut 4 bases from V and 5 bases from J, with 14 bases between. The CDR3 loop spans 14 amino acids. This entry comes from a study of blood T cell repertoires in COVID-19. The overall study: PBMCs, B-cell-depleted T cells, or T cells provided the cDNA or gDNA that made up the material.

Original data processing: Quantification of nucleated cells was approximated via reference gene primer amplification. The data were produced by immunoSEQ multiplex PCR, yet TCRdb's version contains in-frame clones alone and is incomplete. V and J calls and clone size follow that table, whereas D and trimming were derived from the DNA. The sample lists some 130,000 clones; approximately 74% were seen once. The rearrangement uses TRBV23-1 and TRBJ1-1; tentative D call: TRBD1 (5 bases). TRBV23-1 is an ORF, with its function uncertain. This clonotype was sampled from a woman aged 70-85 years with acute or convalescent COVID-19. The sequenced material came from peripheral blood. CDR3 region: CASSPLGGVTEAFF. The CDR3 DNA is TGCGCCAGCAGTCCCCTCGGGGGTGTGACTGAAGCTTTCTTT.